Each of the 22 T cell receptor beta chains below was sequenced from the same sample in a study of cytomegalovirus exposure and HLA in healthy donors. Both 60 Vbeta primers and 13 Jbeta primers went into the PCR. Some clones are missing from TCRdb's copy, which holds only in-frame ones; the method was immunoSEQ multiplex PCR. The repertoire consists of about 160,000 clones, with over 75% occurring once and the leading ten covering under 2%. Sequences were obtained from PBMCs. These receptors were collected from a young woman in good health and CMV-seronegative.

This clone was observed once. The chain's CDR3 is CASSRDGSSYNEQFF. As DNA, the CDR3 is TGTGCCAGCAGTCGGGACGGGAGCTCCTACAATGAGCAGTTCTTC. This chain uses TRBV6-5 with TRBJ2-1; perhaps TRBD2 as D (6 bases). Trimming left V 5 bases short and J 0 bases short, with 11 bases between. CDR1 and CDR2 from the germline V gene are MNHEY and SVGAGI. This CDR3 region has 15 residues.

CDR3 nucleotides: TGTGCCTGGAGCCCACTACGGGGGAGGAACACTGAAGCTTTCTTT. This translates into CAWSPLRGRNTEAFF. This chain links TRBV30 with TRBJ1-1, with D perhaps TRBD1 (5 bases). The germline V and J ends were trimmed by 3 bases and 1 base, with 15 bases remaining between them. The CDR3 is 15 amino acids. Germline CDR1 reads GTSNPN; CDR2 reads SVGIG (reference sequence).

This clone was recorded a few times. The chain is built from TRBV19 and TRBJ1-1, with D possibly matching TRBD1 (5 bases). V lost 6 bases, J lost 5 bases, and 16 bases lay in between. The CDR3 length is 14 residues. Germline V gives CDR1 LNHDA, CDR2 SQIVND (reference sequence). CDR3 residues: CASSLGGGETEAFF. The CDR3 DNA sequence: TGTGCCAGTAGCCTCGGGGGAGGAGAAACTGAAGCTTTCTTT.

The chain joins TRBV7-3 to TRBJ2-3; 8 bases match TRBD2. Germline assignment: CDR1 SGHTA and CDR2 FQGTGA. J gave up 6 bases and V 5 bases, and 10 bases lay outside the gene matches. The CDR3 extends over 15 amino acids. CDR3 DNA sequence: TGTGCCAGCAGCCAAACCGGGACTAGAACGGATACGCAGTATTTT. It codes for CASSQTGTRTDTQYF.

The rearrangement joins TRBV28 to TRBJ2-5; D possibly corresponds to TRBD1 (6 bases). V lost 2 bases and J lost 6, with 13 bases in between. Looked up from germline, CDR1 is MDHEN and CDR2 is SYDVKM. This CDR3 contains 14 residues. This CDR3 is CASSLNREQKTQYF. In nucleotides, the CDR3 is TGTGCCAGCAGTTTAAACAGGGAACAAAAGACCCAGTACTTC.

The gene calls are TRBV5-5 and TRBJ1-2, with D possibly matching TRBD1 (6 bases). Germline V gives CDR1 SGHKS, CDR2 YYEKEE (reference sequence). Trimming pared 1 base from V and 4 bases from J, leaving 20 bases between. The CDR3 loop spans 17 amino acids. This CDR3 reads CASSLIGRSDSIYGYTF. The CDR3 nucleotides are TGTGCCAGCAGCTTGATCGGCCGTTCGGACAGCATCTATGGCTACACCTTC.

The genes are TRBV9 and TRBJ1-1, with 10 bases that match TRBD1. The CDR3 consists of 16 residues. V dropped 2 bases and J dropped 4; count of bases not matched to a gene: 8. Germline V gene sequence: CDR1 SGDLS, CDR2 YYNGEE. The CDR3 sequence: CASSVLGTGVGTEAFF. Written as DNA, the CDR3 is TGTGCCAGCAGCGTTTTGGGGACAGGGGTTGGCACTGAAGCTTTCTTT.

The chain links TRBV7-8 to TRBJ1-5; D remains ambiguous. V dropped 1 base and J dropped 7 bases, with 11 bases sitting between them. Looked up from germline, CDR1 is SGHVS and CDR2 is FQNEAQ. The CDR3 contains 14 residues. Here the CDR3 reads CASSLGFGNQPQHF. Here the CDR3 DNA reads TGTGCCAGCAGCTTAGGATTCGGTAACCAGCCCCAGCATTTT.

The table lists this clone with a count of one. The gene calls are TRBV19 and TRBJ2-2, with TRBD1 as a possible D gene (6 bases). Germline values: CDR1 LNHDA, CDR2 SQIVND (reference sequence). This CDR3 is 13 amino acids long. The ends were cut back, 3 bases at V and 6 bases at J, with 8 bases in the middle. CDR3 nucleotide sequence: TGTGCCAGTAGTATCCCAGGGGCCGGGGAGCTGTTTTTT. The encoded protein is CASSIPGAGELFF.

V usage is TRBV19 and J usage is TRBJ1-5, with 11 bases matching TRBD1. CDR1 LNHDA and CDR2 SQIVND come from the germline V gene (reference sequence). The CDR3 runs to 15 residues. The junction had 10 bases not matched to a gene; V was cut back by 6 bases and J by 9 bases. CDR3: CASSRTGTGGLPQHF. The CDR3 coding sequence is TGTGCCAGTAGCCGCACCGGGACAGGGGGTTTGCCCCAGCATTTT.

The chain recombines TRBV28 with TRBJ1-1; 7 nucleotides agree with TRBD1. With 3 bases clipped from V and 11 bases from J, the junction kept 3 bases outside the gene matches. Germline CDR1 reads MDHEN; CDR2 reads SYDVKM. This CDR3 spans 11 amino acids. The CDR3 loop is CASSLEGQAFF. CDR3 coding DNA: TGTGCCAGCAGTTTGGAGGGACAGGCTTTCTTT.

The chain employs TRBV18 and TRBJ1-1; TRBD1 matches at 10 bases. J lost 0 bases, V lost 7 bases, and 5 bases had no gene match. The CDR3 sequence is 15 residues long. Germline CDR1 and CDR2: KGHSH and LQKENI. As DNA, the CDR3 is TGTGCCAGCTGGGACAGGGGTAGATTGAACACTGAAGCTTTCTTT. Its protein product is CASWDRGRLNTEAFF.

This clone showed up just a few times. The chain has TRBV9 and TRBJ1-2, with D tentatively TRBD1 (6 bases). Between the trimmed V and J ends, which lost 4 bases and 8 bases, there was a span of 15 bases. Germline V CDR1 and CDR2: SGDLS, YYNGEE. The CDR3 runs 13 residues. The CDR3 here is CASSRSGARGYTF. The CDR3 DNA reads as TGTGCCAGCAGCCGGTCAGGGGCGCGAGGCTACACCTTC. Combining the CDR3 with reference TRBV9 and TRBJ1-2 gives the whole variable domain DSGVTQTPKHLITATGQRVTLRCSPRSGDLSVYWYQQSLDQGLQFLIQYYNGEERAKGNILERFSAQQFPDLHSELNLSSLELGDSALYFCASSRSGARGYTFGSGTRLTVV.

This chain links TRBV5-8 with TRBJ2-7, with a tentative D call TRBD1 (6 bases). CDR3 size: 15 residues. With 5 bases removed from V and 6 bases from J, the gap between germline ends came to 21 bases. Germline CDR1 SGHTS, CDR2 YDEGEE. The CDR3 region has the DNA TGTGCCAGCAGTACTAAACAGGGAAACCCGCCCGAGCAGTACTTC. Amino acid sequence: CASSTKQGNPPEQYF.

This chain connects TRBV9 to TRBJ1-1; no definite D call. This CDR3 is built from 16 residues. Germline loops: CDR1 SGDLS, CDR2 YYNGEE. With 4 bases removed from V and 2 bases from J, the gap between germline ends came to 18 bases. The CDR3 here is CASSSLPGLLNTEAFF. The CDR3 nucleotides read TGTGCCAGCAGCTCCCTGCCGGGATTGTTAAACACTGAAGCTTTCTTT.

The chain's CDR3 is CATSRGDRANYGYTF. CDR3 DNA sequence: TGTGCCACCAGCAGAGGGGACAGAGCTAACTATGGCTACACCTTC. The rearrangement joins TRBV15 to TRBJ1-2; 7 bases agree with TRBD1. Looked up from germline, CDR1 is LNHNV and CDR2 is YYDKDF (reference sequence). CDR3 length equals 15 residues. V trimming: 1 base; J trimming: 0 bases; junction bases outside the gene matches: 2. The whole variable domain, filled in from reference TRBV15 and TRBJ1-2, reads DAMVIQNPRYQVTQFGKPVTLSCSQTLNHNVMYWYQQKSSQAPKLLFHYYDKDFNNEADTPDNFQSRRPNTSFCFLDIRSPGLGDTAMYLCATSRGDRANYGYTFGSGTRLTVV.

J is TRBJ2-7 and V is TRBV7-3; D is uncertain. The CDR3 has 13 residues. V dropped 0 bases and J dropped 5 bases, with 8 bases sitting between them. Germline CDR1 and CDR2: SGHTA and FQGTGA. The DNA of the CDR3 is TGTGCCAGCAGCTTAACGCGCTTGGACGAGCAGTACTTC. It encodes CASSLTRLDEQYF. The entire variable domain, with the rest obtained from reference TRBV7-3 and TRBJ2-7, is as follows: GAGVSQTPSNKVTEKGKYVELRCDPISGHTALYWYRQSLGQGPEFLIYFQGTGAADDSGLPNDRFFAVRPEGSVSTLKIQRTERGDSAVYLCASSLTRLDEQYFGPGTRLTVT.

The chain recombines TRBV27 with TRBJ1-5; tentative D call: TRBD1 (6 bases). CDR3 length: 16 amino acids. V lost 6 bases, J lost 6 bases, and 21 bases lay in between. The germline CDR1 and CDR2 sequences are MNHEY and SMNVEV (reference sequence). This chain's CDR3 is CASRARGAVSGQPQHF. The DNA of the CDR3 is TGTGCCAGCAGGGCCAGGGGCGCGGTTTCAGGTCAGCCCCAGCATTTT.

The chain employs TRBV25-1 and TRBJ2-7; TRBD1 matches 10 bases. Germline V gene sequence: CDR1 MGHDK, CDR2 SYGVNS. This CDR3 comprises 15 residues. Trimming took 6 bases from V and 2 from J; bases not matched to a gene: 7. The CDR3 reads CASSRRDRGAYEQYF. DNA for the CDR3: TGTGCCAGCAGCCGAAGGGACAGGGGCGCCTACGAGCAGTACTTC.

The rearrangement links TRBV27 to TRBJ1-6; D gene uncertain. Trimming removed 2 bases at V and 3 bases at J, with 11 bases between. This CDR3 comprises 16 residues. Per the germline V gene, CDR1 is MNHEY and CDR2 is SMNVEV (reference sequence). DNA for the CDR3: TGTGCCAGCAGTTTAAGATGGGGAGACTATAATTCACCCCTCCACTTT. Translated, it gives CASSLRWGDYNSPLHF.

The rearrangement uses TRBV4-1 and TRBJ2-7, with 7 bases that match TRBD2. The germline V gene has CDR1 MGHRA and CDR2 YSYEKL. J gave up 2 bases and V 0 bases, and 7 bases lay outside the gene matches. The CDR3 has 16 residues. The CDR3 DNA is TGCGCCAGCAGCCAAGATGGCAGGGAGGGAGCCTACGAGCAGTACTTC. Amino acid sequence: CASSQDGREGAYEQYF.

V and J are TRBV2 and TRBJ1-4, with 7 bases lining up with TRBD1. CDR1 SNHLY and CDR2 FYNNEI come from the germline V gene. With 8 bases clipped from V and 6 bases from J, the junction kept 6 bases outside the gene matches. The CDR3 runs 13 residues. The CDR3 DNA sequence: TGTGCCAGCGTACGGGACAGAGATGAAAAACTGTTTTTT. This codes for CASVRDRDEKLFF.